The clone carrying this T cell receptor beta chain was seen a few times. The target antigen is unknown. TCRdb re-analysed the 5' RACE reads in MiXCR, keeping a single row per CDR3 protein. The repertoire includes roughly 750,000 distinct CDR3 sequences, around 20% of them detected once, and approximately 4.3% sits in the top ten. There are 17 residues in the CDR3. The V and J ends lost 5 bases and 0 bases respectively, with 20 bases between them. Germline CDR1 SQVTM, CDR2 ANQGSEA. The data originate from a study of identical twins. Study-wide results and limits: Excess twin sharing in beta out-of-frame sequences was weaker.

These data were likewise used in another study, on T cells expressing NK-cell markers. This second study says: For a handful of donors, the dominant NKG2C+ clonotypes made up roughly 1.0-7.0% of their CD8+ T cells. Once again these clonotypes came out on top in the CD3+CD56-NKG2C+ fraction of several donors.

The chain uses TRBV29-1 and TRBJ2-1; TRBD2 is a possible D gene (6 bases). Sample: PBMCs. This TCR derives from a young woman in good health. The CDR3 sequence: CSVLGVEGAFSYNEQFF. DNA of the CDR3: TGCAGCGTTCTGGGGGTGGAGGGAGCCTTCTCCTACAATGAGCAGTTCTTC.